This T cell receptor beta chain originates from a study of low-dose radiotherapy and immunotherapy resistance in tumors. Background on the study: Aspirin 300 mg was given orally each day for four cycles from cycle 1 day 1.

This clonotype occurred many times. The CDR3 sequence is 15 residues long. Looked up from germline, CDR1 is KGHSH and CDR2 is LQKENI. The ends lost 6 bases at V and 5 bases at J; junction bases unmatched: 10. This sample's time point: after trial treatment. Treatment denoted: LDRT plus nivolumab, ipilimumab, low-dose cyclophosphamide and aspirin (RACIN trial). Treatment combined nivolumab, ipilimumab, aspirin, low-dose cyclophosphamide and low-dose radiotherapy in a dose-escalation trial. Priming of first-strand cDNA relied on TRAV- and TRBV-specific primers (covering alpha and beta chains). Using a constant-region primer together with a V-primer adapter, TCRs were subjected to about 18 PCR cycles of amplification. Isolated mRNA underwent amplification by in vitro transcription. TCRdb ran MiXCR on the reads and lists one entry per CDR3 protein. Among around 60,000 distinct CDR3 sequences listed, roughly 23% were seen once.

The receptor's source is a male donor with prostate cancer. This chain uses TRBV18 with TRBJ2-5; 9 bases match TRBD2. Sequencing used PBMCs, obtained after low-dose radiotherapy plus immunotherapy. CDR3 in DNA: TGTGCCAGCTCGCCGGTAGCGGGAGTGCGGGAGACCCAGTACTTC. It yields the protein CASSPVAGVRETQYF.